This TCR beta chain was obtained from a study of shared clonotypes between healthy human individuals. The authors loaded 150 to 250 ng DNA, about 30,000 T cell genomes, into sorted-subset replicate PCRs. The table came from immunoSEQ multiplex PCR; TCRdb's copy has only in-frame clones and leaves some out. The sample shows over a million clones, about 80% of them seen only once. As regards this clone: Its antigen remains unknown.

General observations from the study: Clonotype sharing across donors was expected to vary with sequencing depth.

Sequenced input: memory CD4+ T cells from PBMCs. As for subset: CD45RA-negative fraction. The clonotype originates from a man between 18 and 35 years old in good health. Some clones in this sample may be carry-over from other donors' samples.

The DNA for the CDR3 is TGTGCCAGCCCCCGGCGGACAGGGGTTGGGTCCGGGGAGCTGTTTTTT. It specifies CASPRRTGVGSGELFF. The chain recombines TRBV5-8 with TRBJ2-2; 9 bases fit TRBD1. This CDR3 is built from 16 residues. The germline CDR1 and CDR2 sequences are SGHTS and YDEGEE. V was clipped by 7 bases and J by 6 bases; unmatched bases: 13. Using reference TRBV5-8 and TRBJ2-2 for the parts outside the CDR3, the full variable domain is EAGVTQSPTHLIKTRGQQATLRCSPISGHTSVYWYQQALGLGLQFLLWYDEGEERNRGNFPPRFSGRQFPNYSSELNVNALELEDSALYLCASPRRTGVGSGELFFGEGSRLTVL.